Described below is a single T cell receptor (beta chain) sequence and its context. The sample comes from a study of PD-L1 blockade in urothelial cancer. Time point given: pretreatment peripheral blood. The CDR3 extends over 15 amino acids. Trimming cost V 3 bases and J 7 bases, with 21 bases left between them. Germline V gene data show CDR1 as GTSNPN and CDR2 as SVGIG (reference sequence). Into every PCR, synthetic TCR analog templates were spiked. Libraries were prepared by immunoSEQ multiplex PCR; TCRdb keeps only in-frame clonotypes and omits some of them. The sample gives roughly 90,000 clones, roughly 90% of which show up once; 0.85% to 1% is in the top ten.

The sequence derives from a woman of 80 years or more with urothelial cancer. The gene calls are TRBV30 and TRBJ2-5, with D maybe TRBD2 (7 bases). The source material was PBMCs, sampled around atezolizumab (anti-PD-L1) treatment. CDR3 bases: TGTGCCTGGAGAGCGCGTGTGGGGGGGCTGGGGACCCAGTACTTC. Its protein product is CAWRARVGGLGTQYF.